This T cell receptor (beta chain) was retrieved from a study of CD8 T cells in Susac syndrome. An amount of RNA that ranged from roughly 0.5 to 1 ug was reverse transcribed with random hexamers. The TCR beta CDR3 was amplified by immunoSEQ multiplex PCR across 54 Vbeta, 13 Jbeta. TCRdb called the immunoSEQ multiplex PCR reads again in MiXCR, with one record for every CDR3 protein. The sample carries 150,000 to 200,000 distinct CDR3 sequences, 90% to 95% recorded once. The sequence came from a human donor with Susac syndrome. Sequencing used CD4+ T cells from PBMCs.

The chain's CDR3 is CASSSRTGSVADTQYF. CDR3 sequence (DNA): TGTGCCAGCAGCTCCCGGACAGGGTCAGTCGCAGATACGCAGTATTTT. The chain recombines TRBV7-3 with TRBJ2-3; the match to TRBD1 covers 8 bases. Germline CDR1 is SGHTA and CDR2 is FQGTGA. V shed 4 bases, J shed 4 bases, and the junction held 10 bases outside the gene matches. This CDR3 has 16 amino acids. Using reference TRBV7-3 and TRBJ2-3 for the parts outside the CDR3, the full variable domain is GAGVSQTPSNKVTEKGKYVELRCDPISGHTALYWYRQSLGQGPEFLIYFQGTGAADDSGLPNDRFFAVRPEGSVSTLKIQRTERGDSAVYLCASSSRTGSVADTQYFGPGTRLTVL.